Listed below are T cell receptor beta chains from one sample, sequenced in a study of Siglec-9 on CD8 T cells in melanoma. Assay: immunoSEQ multiplex PCR; the TCRdb copy retains only in-frame clones and omits some. The sample records some 37,000 clones, around 82% being singletons. Material: Siglec-9- CD8+ T cells sorted from blood. The receptor source for this set is a human donor in good health. CDR3s include the opening cysteine and the closing phenylalanine or tryptophan. A D gene is named only where the DNA matches it firmly. Clone size appears in some rows only: once, few, many, or a class for an expanded clone.

d_call: .; clone_size: .; j_call: TRBJ2-7; v_call: TRBV18; cdr3_nt: TGTGCCAGCTCACCTGAGACAGGTTCCTACGAGCAGTACTTC; cdr3_aa: CASSPETGSYEQYF
d_call: .; clone_size: .; j_call: TRBJ1-2; v_call: TRBV5-4; cdr3_nt: TGTGCCAGCAGCGTACAGGGCGAGCGTGGCTACACCTTC; cdr3_aa: CASSVQGERGYTF
d_call: TRBD1; clone_size: .; j_call: TRBJ2-1; v_call: TRBV29-1; cdr3_nt: TGCAGCGTTGAAGAAGAATGGTGGGACAGGGGGCCCGCGAGAACGTCCTACAATGAGCAGTTCTTC; cdr3_aa: CSVEEEWWDRGPARTSYNEQFF
d_call: .; clone_size: few; j_call: TRBJ1-5; v_call: TRBV27; cdr3_nt: TGTGCCAGCAGTCTGACAGGCAGCAATCAGCCCCAGCATTTT; cdr3_aa: CASSLTGSNQPQHF
d_call: TRBD2; clone_size: .; j_call: TRBJ2-2; v_call: TRBV28; cdr3_nt: TGTGCCAGCAGTCTACTAGCGGGAGGATTGGGCGGGGAGCTGTTTTTT; cdr3_aa: CASSLLAGGLGGELFF
d_call: .; clone_size: .; j_call: TRBJ2-7; v_call: TRBV9; cdr3_nt: TGTGCCAGCAGCGTAGAGGGGACCGCGGGCTACGAGCAGTACTTC; cdr3_aa: CASSVEGTAGYEQYF
d_call: .; clone_size: .; j_call: TRBJ1-5; v_call: TRBV7-8; cdr3_nt: TGTGCCAGCAGCCCACCGGGATTTAGCAATCAGCCCCAGCATTTT; cdr3_aa: CASSPPGFSNQPQHF
d_call: TRBD2; clone_size: .; j_call: TRBJ2-2; v_call: TRBV7-9; cdr3_nt: TGTGCCAGCAGCTTAGGGGCGGGAGGGCCGGTATCCGGGGAGCTGTTTTTT; cdr3_aa: CASSLGAGGPVSGELFF
d_call: TRBD1; clone_size: .; j_call: TRBJ1-1; v_call: TRBV19; cdr3_nt: TGTGCCAGTAAGGTCGAGACAGGGTCGTACACTGAAGCTTTCTTT; cdr3_aa: CASKVETGSYTEAFF
d_call: .; clone_size: .; j_call: TRBJ2-3; v_call: TRBV27; cdr3_nt: TGTGCCAGCAGCGGGACCCGAGAGAGGGACGGCACAGATACGCAGTATTTT; cdr3_aa: CASSGTRERDGTDTQYF
d_call: .; clone_size: .; j_call: TRBJ2-7; v_call: TRBV30; cdr3_nt: TGTGCCTGGAGTGTACTACAGGGAGCGTACGAGCAGTACTTC; cdr3_aa: CAWSVLQGAYEQYF
d_call: .; clone_size: .; j_call: TRBJ1-5; v_call: TRBV6-5; cdr3_nt: TGTGCCAGCAGCCCAATGGTGGGTCAGCCCCAGCATTTT; cdr3_aa: CASSPMVGQPQHF
d_call: .; clone_size: .; j_call: TRBJ1-2; v_call: TRBV7-9; cdr3_nt: TGTGCCAGCAGCCTTATGGACCAGCACAATACTAACTATGGCTACACCTTC; cdr3_aa: CASSLMDQHNTNYGYTF
d_call: TRBD1; clone_size: few; j_call: TRBJ1-6; v_call: TRBV4-1; cdr3_nt: TGCGCCAGCAGCCAGGCCGGACAGGGAGACTCCTATAATTCACCCCTCCACTTT; cdr3_aa: CASSQAGQGDSYNSPLHF
d_call: .; clone_size: .; j_call: TRBJ1-1; v_call: TRBV7-9; cdr3_nt: TGTGCCAGCAGCTTAGCGAGCACTGAAGCTTTCTTT; cdr3_aa: CASSLASTEAFF
d_call: TRBD2; clone_size: .; j_call: TRBJ2-1; v_call: TRBV29-1; cdr3_nt: TGCAGCGTTGAAGATGGGGGACTAGCGGGGACAAGCTCCTACAATGAGCAGTTCTTC; cdr3_aa: CSVEDGGLAGTSSYNEQFF
d_call: .; clone_size: .; j_call: TRBJ2-7; v_call: TRBV27; cdr3_nt: TGTGCCAGCAGTTTGGCAGCAGGCTCCTACGAGCAGTACTTC; cdr3_aa: CASSLAAGSYEQYF
d_call: .; clone_size: once; j_call: TRBJ2-1; v_call: TRBV5-1; cdr3_nt: TGCGCCAGCAGCTTGTACCCCCATGAGCAGTTCTTC; cdr3_aa: CASSLYPHEQFF
d_call: TRBD1; clone_size: once; j_call: TRBJ1-3; v_call: TRBV7-8; cdr3_nt: TGTGCCAGCAGCTTAGGACAGGGGCTTGGAAACACCATATATTTT; cdr3_aa: CASSLGQGLGNTIYF
d_call: .; clone_size: .; j_call: TRBJ2-1; v_call: TRBV4-1; cdr3_nt: TGCGCCAGCAGCCACATTGCGCTTACAGGGAACGAGCAGTTCTTC; cdr3_aa: CASSHIALTGNEQFF
d_call: TRBD2; clone_size: .; j_call: TRBJ2-1; v_call: TRBV7-9; cdr3_nt: TGTGCCAGCAGCTCAAAGGGACTAGCCGTCTACAATGAGCAGTTCTTC; cdr3_aa: CASSSKGLAVYNEQFF
d_call: .; clone_size: once; j_call: TRBJ1-1; v_call: TRBV9; cdr3_nt: TGTGCCAGCAGCGTAGGCTTTGGTAACACTGAAGCTTTCTTT; cdr3_aa: CASSVGFGNTEAFF
d_call: .; clone_size: .; j_call: TRBJ1-5; v_call: TRBV11-2; cdr3_nt: TGTGCCAGCAGCTTATTAGGGGCGGATCAGCCCCAGCATTTT; cdr3_aa: CASSLLGADQPQHF
d_call: .; clone_size: .; j_call: TRBJ2-7; v_call: TRBV10-1; cdr3_nt: TGCGCCAGCAGTAACTACGGGACATCCACTGCCGAGCAGTACTTC; cdr3_aa: CASSNYGTSTAEQYF
d_call: .; clone_size: .; j_call: TRBJ1-2; v_call: TRBV15; cdr3_nt: .; cdr3_aa: CATSRDILFGPGLGGYTF